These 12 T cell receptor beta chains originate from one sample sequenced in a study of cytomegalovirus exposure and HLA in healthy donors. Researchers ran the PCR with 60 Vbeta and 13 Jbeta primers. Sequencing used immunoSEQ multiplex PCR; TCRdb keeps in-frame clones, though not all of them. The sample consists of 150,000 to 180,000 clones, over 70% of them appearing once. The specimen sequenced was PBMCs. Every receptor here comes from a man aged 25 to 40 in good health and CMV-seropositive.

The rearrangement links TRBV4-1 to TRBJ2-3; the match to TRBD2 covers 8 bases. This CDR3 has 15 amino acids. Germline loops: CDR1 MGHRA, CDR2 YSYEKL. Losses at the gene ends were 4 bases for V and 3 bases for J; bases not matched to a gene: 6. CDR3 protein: CASSPLPGGTDTQYF. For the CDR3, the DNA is TGCGCCAGCAGCCCCCTTCCGGGAGGGACAGATACGCAGTATTTT.

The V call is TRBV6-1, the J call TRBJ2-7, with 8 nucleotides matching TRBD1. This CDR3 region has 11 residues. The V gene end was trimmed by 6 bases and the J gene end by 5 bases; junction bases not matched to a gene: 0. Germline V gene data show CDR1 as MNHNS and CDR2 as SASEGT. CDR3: CASRTGDEQYF. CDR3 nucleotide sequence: TGTGCCAGCAGGACAGGGGACGAGCAGTACTTC.

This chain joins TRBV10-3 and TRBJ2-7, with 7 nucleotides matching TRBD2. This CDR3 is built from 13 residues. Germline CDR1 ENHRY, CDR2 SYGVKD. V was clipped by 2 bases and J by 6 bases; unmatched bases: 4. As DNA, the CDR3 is TGTGCCATCAGTGAGGCCGGGGGGTCCGAGCAGTACTTC. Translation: CAISEAGGSEQYF.

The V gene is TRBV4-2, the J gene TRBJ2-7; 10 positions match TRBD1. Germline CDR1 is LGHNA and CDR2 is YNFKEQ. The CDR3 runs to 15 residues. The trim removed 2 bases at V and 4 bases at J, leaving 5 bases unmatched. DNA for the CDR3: TGTGCCAGCAGCCAAAGCCGGGACAGGGGTTACGAGCAGTACTTC. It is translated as CASSQSRDRGYEQYF.

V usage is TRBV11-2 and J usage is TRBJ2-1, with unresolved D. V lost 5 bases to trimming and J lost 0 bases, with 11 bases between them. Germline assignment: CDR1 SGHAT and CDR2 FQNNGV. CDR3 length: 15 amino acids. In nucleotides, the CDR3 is TGTGCCAGCAGCCTAGGTGGGCTCTCCTACAATGAGCAGTTCTTC. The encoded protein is CASSLGGLSYNEQFF.

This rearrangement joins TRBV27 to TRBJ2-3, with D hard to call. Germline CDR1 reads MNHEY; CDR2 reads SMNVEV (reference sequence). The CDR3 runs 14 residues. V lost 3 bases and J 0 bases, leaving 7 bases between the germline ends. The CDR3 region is CASSFSQSTDTQYF. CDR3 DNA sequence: TGTGCCAGCAGTTTCTCACAGAGCACAGATACGCAGTATTTT.

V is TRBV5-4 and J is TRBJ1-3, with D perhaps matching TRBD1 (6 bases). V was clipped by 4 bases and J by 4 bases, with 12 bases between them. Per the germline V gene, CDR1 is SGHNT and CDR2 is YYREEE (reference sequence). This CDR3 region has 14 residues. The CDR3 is CASSPSGAGNTIYF. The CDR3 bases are TGTGCCAGCAGCCCGTCAGGGGCCGGAAACACCATATATTTT.

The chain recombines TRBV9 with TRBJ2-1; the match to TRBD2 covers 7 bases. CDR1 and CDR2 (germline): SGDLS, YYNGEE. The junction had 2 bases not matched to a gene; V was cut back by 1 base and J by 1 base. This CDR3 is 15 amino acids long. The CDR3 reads CASSVRTSSYNEQFF. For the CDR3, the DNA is TGTGCCAGCAGCGTACGGACTAGTTCCTACAATGAGCAGTTCTTC.

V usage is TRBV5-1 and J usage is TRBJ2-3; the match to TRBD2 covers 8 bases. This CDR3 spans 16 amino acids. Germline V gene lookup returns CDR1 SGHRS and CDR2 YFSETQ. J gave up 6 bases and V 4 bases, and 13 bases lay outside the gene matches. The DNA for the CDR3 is TGCGCCAGCAGCGAACTAGCGGAAATGGGGCCGGATACGCAGTATTTT. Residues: CASSELAEMGPDTQYF.

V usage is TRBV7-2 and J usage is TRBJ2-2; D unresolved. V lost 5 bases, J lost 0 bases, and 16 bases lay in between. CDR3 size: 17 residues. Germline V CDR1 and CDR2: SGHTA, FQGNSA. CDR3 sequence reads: CASSPTRQTSNTGELFF. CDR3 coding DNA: TGTGCCAGCAGCCCAACACGACAAACTTCGAACACCGGGGAGCTGTTTTTT. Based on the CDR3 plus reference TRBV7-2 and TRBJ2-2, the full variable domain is GAGVSQSPSNKVTEKGKDVELRCDPISGHTALYWYRQSLGQGLEFLIYFQGNSAPDKSGLPSDRFSAERTGGSVSTLTIQRTQQEDSAVYLCASSPTRQTSNTGELFFGEGSRLTVL.

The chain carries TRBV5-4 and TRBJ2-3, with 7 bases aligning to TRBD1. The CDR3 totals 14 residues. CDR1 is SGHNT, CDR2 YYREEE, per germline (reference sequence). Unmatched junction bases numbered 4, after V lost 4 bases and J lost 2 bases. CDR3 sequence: CASSRDSNTDTQYF. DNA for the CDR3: TGTGCCAGCAGCCGGGACAGCAACACAGATACGCAGTATTTT.

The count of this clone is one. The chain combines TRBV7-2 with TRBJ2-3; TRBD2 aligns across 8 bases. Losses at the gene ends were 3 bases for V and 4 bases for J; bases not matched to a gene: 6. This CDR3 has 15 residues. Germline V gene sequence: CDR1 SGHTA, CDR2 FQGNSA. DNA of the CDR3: TGTGCCAGCAGCTTCAAAGGACTAGCTGCAGATACGCAGTATTTT. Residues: CASSFKGLAADTQYF.